This T cell receptor (beta chain) was recovered during a study of T-cell reconstitution after alpha-beta-depleted transplantation in children. Broader study findings: One year post-transplant, T-cell counts and diversity were largely derived from T cells produced anew. Reportedly, alpha-beta T cells present about two months post-transplant originated from several hundred expanded clones of graft origin. TCRbeta diversity was high at day 60 in some patients (a result of surviving recipient T cells and thymic progenitors).

This clonotype was detected ten times or more. Its antigen is undetermined. The length of the CDR3 is 13 residues. The V gene's germline CDR1 is MNHEY and CDR2 SMNVEV (reference sequence). The V and J ends lost 4 bases and 7 bases respectively, with 11 bases between them. TCRbeta library preparation incorporated unique molecular identifiers. In TCRdb, the PCR reads were re-called with MiXCR into one record per CDR3 protein. This table has over 150,000 distinct CDR3 sequences, around 7% appearing once. The TCR originated in a boy aged 2 to 10 with acute lymphoblastic leukemia, due to receive a stem cell transplant. The material sequenced was PBMCs, taken before TCRalphabeta/CD19-depleted stem cell transplant. V gene TRBV27 combines with J gene TRBJ1-5; D unclear. The CDR3 nucleotides are TGTGCCAGCAGTTCACGGAGTGGCCAGCCCCAGCATTTT. Protein product: CASSSRSGQPQHF.